This is a list of T cell receptor beta chains from one sample in a study of beta chain features in type 1 diabetes. The protocol was immunoSEQ multiplex PCR, while the TCRdb copy is restricted to in-frame clones and leaves out a portion. The table lists 860,000 or so clones, about a sixth of them singletons. The sequencing input was naive CD4+ T cells from blood. The receptors here all came from a woman between 18 and 29 years old in good health. The CDR3 runs from the conserved cysteine through the conserved F or W. A D gene is named only where the DNA matches it firmly. Expanded clones get a size class; other rows say once, few or many, or leave the size out.

d_gene	v_gene	abundance	j_gene	CDR3aa	CDR3nt
.	TRBV10-1	.	TRBJ1-2	CASSDSTDYGYTF	TGCGCCAGCAGTGATTCGACAGACTATGGCTACACCTTC
.	TRBV28	few	TRBJ1-1	CASSLRENTEAFF	TGTGCCAGCAGTTTAAGGGAGAACACTGAAGCTTTCTTT
.	TRBV6-1	.	TRBJ1-2	CALESRYGYTF	TGTGCCCTCGAGAGTAGGTATGGCTACACCTTC
.	TRBV19	.	TRBJ2-1	CASSPTAGEQFF	TGTGCCAGTAGTCCCACGGCAGGTGAGCAGTTCTTC
.	TRBV6-1	few	TRBJ2-3	CASRGSSTDTQYF	TGTGCCAGCAGAGGATCTAGCACAGATACGCAGTATTTT
TRBD1	TRBV15	.	TRBJ2-5	CATSTPGRGQRETQYF	TGTGCCACCAGCACCCCGGGCAGGGGGCAACGAGAGACCCAGTACTTC
.	TRBV10-3	few	TRBJ1-1	CASQAWDTEAFF	TGTGCCAGCCAGGCATGGGACACTGAAGCTTTCTTT
TRBD2	TRBV28	few	TRBJ2-1	CASSTSGSVYNEQFF	TGTGCCAGCAGTACAAGCGGGAGCGTCTACAATGAGCAGTTCTTC
.	TRBV5-1	.	TRBJ2-1	CASSLTGRNGDEQFF	TGCGCCAGCAGCTTGACGGGGCGAAATGGAGATGAGCAGTTCTTC
TRBD1	TRBV5-1	few	TRBJ2-7	CASSVRDRGYEQYF	TGCGCCAGCAGTGTCCGGGACAGGGGCTACGAGCAGTACTTC
TRBD1	TRBV4-1	.	TRBJ2-1	CASRRTGGGSYNEQFF	TGCGCCAGCAGACGGACAGGGGGTGGCTCCTACAATGAGCAGTTCTTC
TRBD1	TRBV28	.	TRBJ1-5	CASSFRLRGTGNQPQHF	TGTGCCAGCAGTTTCCGTTTGAGAGGGACAGGGAATCAGCCCCAGCATTTT
TRBD2	TRBV25-1	.	TRBJ2-2	CASSDWTSGNTGELFF	TGTGCCAGCAGTGATTGGACTAGCGGAAACACCGGGGAGCTGTTTTTT
.	TRBV7-9	.	TRBJ2-2	CASSFGTGELFF	TGTGCCAGCAGCTTTGGGACCGGGGAGCTGTTTTTT
TRBD2	TRBV14	.	TRBJ2-2	CASSHRRGLADTGELFF	TGTGCCAGCAGCCATCGCCGGGGACTAGCGGACACCGGGGAGCTGTTTTTT
.	TRBV7-9	few	TRBJ1-4	CASSHRGQINEKLFF	TGTGCCAGCAGCCACCGAGGACAGATTAATGAAAAACTGTTTTTT
.	TRBV28	few	TRBJ1-5	CASSSARYSNQPQHF	TGTGCCAGCAGTTCCGCCCGTTATAGCAATCAGCCCCAGCATTTT
.	TRBV28	few	TRBJ2-4	CASSPAILAKNIQYF	TGTGCCAGTAGTCCTGCGATACTAGCCAAAAACATTCAGTACTTC
.	TRBV5-6	.	TRBJ1-1	CASSVATEAFF	TGTGCCAGCAGCGTGGCCACTGAAGCTTTCTTT
TRBD2	TRBV29-1	.	TRBJ2-3	CSVVSSGHTDTQYF	TGCAGCGTTGTTTCTAGCGGACACACAGATACGCAGTATTTT
TRBD1	TRBV9	.	TRBJ1-3	CASSRTGGHTIYF	TGTGCCAGCAGCAGGACAGGGGGCCATACCATATATTTT
TRBD2	TRBV5-4	.	TRBJ2-5	CASSPRTSKAERSQYF	TGTGCCAGCAGCCCACGGACTAGTAAGGCTGAGAGGTCCCAGTACTTC